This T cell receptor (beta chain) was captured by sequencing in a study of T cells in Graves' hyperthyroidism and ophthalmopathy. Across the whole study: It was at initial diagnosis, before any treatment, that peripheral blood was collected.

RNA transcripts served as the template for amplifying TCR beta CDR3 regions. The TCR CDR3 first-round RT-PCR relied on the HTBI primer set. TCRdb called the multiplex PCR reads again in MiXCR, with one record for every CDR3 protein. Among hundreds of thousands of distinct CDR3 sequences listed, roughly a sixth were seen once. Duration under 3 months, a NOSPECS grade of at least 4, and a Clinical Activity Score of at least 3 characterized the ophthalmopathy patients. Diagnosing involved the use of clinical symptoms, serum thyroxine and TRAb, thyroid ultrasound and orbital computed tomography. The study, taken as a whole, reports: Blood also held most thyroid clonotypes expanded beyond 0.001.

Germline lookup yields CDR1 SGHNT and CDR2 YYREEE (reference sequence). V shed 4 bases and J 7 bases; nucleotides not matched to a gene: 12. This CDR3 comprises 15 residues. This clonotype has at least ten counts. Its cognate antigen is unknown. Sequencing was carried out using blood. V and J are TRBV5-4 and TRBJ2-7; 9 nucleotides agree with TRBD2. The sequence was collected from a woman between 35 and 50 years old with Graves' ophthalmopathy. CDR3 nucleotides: TGTGCCAGCAGCGATCCTAGCGGGATAGCGAGAGAGCAGTACTTC. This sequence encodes CASSDPSGIAREQYF.